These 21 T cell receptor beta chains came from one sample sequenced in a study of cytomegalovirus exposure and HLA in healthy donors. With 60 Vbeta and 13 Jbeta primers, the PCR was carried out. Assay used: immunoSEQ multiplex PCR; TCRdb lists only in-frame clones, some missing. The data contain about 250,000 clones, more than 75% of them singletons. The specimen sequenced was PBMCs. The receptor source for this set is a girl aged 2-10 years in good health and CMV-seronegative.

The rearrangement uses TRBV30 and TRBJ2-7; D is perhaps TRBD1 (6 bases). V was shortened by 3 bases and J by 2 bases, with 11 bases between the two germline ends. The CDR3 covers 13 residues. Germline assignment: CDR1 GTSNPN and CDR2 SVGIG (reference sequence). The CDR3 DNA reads TGTGCCTGGAGCCGGGGACAAGCCTACGAGCAGTACTTC. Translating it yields CAWSRGQAYEQYF.

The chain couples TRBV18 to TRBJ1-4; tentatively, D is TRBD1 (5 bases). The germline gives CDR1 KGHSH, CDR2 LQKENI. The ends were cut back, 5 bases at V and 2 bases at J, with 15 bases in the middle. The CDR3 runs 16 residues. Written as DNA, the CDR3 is TGTGCCAGCTCATCAAACCAACAGGCGACTAATGAAAAACTGTTTTTT. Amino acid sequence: CASSSNQQATNEKLFF.

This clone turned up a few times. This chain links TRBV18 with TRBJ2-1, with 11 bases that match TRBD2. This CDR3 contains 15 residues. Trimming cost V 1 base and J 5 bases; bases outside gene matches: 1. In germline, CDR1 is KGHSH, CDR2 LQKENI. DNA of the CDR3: TGTGCCAGCTCACCACGACTAGCGGGAAACAATGAGCAGTTCTTC. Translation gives CASSPRLAGNNEQFF.

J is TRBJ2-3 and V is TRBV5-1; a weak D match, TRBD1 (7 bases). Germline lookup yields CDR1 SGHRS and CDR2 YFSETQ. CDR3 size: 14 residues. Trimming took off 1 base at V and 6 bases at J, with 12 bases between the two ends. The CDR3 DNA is TGCGCCAGCAGCTTGTCCAGGGGGGCGGATACGCAGTATTTT. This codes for CASSLSRGADTQYF.

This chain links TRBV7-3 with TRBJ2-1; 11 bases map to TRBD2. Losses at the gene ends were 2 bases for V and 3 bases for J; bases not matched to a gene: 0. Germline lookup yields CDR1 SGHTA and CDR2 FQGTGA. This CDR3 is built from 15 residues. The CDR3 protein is CASSLGTSGYNEQFF. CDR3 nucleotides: TGTGCCAGCAGCTTAGGGACTAGCGGCTACAATGAGCAGTTCTTC.

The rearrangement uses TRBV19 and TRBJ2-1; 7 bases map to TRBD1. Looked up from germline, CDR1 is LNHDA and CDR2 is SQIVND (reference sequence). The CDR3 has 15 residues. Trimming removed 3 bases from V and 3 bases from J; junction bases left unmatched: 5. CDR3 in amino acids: CASSIEGAGYNEQFF. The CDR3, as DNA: TGTGCCAGTAGTATTGAGGGGGCGGGCTACAATGAGCAGTTCTTC.

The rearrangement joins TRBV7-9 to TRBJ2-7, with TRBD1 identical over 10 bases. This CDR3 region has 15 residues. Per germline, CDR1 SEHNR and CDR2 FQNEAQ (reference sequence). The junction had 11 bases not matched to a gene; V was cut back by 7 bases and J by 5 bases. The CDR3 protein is CASNRGGQGINEQYF. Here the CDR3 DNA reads TGTGCCAGCAATAGGGGGGGACAGGGGATCAACGAGCAGTACTTC.

CDR3 sequence reads: CASSQRPRTSKEGELFF. The CDR3 nucleotides read TGTGCCAGCAGCCAGAGGCCGCGGACTAGTAAGGAGGGGGAGCTGTTTTTT. The V and J genes are TRBV4-2 and TRBJ2-2, with 7 bases aligning to TRBD2. CDR1 is LGHNA and CDR2 is YNFKEQ in the germline V gene. J was trimmed by 8 bases and V by 3 bases; bases with no gene match: 15. This CDR3 has 17 residues.

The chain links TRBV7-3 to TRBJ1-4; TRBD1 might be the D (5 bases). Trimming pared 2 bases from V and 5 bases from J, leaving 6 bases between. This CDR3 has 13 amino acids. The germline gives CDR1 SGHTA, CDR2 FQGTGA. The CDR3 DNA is TGTGCCAGCAGCTTAGCAGGGAATGAAAAACTGTTTTTT. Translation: CASSLAGNEKLFF.

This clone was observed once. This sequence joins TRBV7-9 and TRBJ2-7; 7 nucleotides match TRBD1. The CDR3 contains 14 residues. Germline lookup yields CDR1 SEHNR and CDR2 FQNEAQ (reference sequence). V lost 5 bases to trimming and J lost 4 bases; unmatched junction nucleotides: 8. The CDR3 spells CASSPRTGLYEQYF. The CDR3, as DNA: TGTGCCAGCAGCCCCAGGACAGGACTGTACGAGCAGTACTTC.

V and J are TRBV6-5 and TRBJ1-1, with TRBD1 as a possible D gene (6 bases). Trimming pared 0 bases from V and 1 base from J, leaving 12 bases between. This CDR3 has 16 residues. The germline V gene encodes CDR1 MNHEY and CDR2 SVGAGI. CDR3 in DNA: TGTGCCAGCAGTTACTCGGGGAGAGGGGGGAACACTGAAGCTTTCTTT. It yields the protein CASSYSGRGGNTEAFF.

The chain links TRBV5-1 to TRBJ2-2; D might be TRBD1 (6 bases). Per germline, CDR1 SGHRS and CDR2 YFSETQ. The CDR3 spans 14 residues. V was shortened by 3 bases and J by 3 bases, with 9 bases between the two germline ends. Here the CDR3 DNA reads TGCGCCAGCAGCTGGAACAGGGACACCGGGGAGCTGTTTTTT. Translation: CASSWNRDTGELFF.

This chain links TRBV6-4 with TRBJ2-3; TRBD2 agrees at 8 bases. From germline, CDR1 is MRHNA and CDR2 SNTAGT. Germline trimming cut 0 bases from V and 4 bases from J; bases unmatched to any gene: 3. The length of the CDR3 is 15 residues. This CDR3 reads CASSDSGLDSDTQYF. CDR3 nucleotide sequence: TGTGCCAGCAGTGACTCGGGACTAGACTCAGATACGCAGTATTTT.

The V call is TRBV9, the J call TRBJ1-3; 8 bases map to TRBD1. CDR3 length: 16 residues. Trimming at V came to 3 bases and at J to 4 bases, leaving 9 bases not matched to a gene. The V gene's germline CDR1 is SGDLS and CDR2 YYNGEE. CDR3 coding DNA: TGTGCCAGCAGCGATCGATTTGACAGGGGCGGAAACACCATATATTTT. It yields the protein CASSDRFDRGGNTIYF.

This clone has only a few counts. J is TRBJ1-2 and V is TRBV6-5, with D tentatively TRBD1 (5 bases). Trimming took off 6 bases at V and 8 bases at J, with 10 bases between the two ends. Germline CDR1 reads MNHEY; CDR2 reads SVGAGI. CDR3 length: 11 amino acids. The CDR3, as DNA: TGTGCCAGCAGCCCAGGGATCGGCTACACCTTC. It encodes CASSPGIGYTF.

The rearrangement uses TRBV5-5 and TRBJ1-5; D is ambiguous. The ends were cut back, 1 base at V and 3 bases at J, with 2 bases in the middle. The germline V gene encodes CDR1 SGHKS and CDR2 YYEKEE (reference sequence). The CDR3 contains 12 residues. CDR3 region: CASSLYNQPQHF. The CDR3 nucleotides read TGTGCCAGCAGCTTGTACAATCAGCCCCAGCATTTT.

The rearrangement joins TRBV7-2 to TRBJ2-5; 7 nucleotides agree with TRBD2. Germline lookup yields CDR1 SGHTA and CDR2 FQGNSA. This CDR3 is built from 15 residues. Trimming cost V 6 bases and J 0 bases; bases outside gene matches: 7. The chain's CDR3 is CASSHRLAHQETQYF. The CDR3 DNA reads TGTGCCAGCAGTCATAGACTAGCCCACCAAGAGACCCAGTACTTC. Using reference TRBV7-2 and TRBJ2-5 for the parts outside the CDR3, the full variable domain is GAGVSQSPSNKVTEKGKDVELRCDPISGHTALYWYRQSLGQGLEFLIYFQGNSAPDKSGLPSDRFSAERTGGSVSTLTIQRTQQEDSAVYLCASSHRLAHQETQYFGPGTRLLVL.

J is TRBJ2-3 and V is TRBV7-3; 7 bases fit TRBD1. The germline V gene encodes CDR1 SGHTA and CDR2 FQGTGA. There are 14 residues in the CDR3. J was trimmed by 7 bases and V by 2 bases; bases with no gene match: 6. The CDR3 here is CASSLPDRLNTQYF. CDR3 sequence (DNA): TGTGCCAGCAGCTTACCGGACAGGCTGAATACGCAGTATTTT.

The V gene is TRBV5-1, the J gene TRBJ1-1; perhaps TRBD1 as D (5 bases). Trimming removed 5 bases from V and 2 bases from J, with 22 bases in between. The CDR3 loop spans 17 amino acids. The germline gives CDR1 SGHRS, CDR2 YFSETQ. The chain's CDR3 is CASSWRVGGRENTEAFF. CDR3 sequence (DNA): TGCGCCAGCAGTTGGCGGGTGGGGGGAAGAGAAAACACTGAAGCTTTCTTT.

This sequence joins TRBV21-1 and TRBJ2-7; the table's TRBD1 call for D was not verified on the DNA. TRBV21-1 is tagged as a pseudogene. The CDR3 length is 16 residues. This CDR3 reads CASSNPPVISSYEQYF. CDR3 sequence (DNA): TGTGCCAGCAGCAATCCCCCAGTAATAAGCTCCTACGAGCAGTACTTC.

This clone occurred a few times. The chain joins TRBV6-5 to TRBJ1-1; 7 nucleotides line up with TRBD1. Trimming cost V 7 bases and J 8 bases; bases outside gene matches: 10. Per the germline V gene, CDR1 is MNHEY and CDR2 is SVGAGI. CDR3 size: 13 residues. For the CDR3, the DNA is TGTGCCAGCAAAACTACAGGGGCAGCCGAAGCTTTCTTT. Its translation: CASKTTGAAEAFF.